This entry lists 16 T cell receptor beta chains sequenced from one sample in a study of T cells in Graves' hyperthyroidism and ophthalmopathy. TCR beta CDR3 regions were amplified from RNA. The TCR CDR3 first-round RT-PCR relied on the HTBI primer set. TCRdb redid the calling of the multiplex PCR reads with MiXCR, one entry per CDR3 protein. The sample contains under 400,000 distinct CDR3 sequences, 20% to 25% of which appear only once. The source material was blood. The receptors come from a man aged 50-60 years with Graves' hyperthyroidism.

The V gene is TRBV19, the J gene TRBJ2-1; no reliable D call. Trimming stripped 1 base from V and 7 bases from J, with 5 bases between. Germline V gives CDR1 LNHDA, CDR2 SQIVND (reference sequence). This CDR3 region has 12 residues. CDR3 residues: CASSIGLNEQFF. CDR3 DNA sequence: TGTGCCAGTAGTATAGGCTTAAATGAGCAGTTCTTC.

This clonotype was detected only a few times. This chain connects TRBV6-1 to TRBJ1-1; D is uncertain. The germline gives CDR1 MNHNS, CDR2 SASEGT. The ends were cut back, 7 bases at V and 1 base at J, with 7 bases in the middle. The CDR3 is 12 residues long. The CDR3 region has the DNA TGTGCCAGCAATGTAAGGAACACTGAAGCTTTCTTT. Amino acids: CASNVRNTEAFF.

This chain connects TRBV7-2 to TRBJ2-7; D may be TRBD1 (7 bases). This CDR3 spans 14 amino acids. Trimming removed 7 bases at V and 3 bases at J, with 16 bases between. The germline CDR1 and CDR2 sequences are SGHTA and FQGNSA. CDR3 DNA sequence: TGTGCCAGCAAGCCCCGGGGGACAGACTACGAGCAGTACTTC. Encoded protein: CASKPRGTDYEQYF.

The chain combines TRBV19 with TRBJ1-3; TRBD1 agrees at 7 bases. The CDR3 covers 16 residues. CDR1 LNHDA and CDR2 SQIVND come from the germline V gene (reference sequence). J was trimmed by 0 bases and V by 6 bases; bases with no gene match: 8. CDR3 protein: CASSKGGMFSGNTIYF. The DNA of the CDR3 is TGTGCCAGTAGCAAAGGGGGCATGTTCTCTGGAAACACCATATATTTT. Based on the CDR3 plus reference TRBV19 and TRBJ1-3, the full variable domain is DGGITQSPKYLFRKEGQNVTLSCEQNLNHDAMYWYRQDPGQGLRLIYYSQIVNDFQKGDIAEGYSVSREKKESFPLTVTSAQKNPTAFYLCASSKGGMFSGNTIYFGEGSWLTVV.

This clonotype was picked up a small number of times. This chain uses TRBV12-3 or TRBV12-4 with TRBJ1-2, with unresolved D. V was trimmed by 5 bases and J by 5 bases, leaving 12 bases between them. The CDR3 extends over 13 amino acids. CDR3 residues: CASSNWAVYGYTF. The CDR3 DNA reads TGTGCCAGCAGTAATTGGGCAGTTTATGGCTACACCTTC.

There are many counts of this clonotype. J is TRBJ2-3 and V is TRBV20-1; no definite D call. V shed 4 bases and J shed 4 bases, with 6 bases lying between them. The CDR3 runs to 11 residues. CDR1 DFQATT and CDR2 SNEGSKA come from the germline V gene (reference sequence). CDR3 amino acids: CSATFPDTQYF. The DNA of the CDR3 is TGCAGTGCTACCTTCCCAGATACGCAGTATTTT.

This clonotype was seen a handful of times. The chain recombines TRBV15 with TRBJ2-4; TRBD1 aligns across 7 bases. From germline, CDR1 is LNHNV and CDR2 YYDKDF (reference sequence). The CDR3 spans 16 residues. With V trimmed by 0 bases and J by 2 bases, 4 bases remained unmatched. The CDR3 DNA follows: TGTGCCACCAGCAGAGATCAGGGGGTGACCAAAAACATTCAGTACTTC. Amino acids: CATSRDQGVTKNIQYF.

Comments on this clonotype: One junction end does not reproduce the germline sequence, and a read error may be involved. The chain is built from TRBV28 and TRBJ1-6; TRBD1 matches 7 bases. This CDR3 region has 16 residues. Looked up from germline, CDR1 is MDHEN and CDR2 is SYDVKM. CDR3 residues: CASSSNIGTVGSSLHF. The CDR3 coding sequence is TGTGCCAGCAGTTCCAATATCGGGACAGTAGGTTCATCCCTCCACTTT.

The chain links TRBV6-1 to TRBJ2-3, with 8 nucleotides matching TRBD2. The CDR3 has 17 residues. Germline values: CDR1 MNHNS, CDR2 SASEGT. The trim removed 7 bases at V and 4 bases at J, leaving 16 bases unmatched. CDR3 nucleotides: TGTGCCAGCACCCCCCCCTGGGGTAGCGGGATTTCAGATACGCAGTATTTT. Translating it yields CASTPPWGSGISDTQYF.

In this sample, this clonotype turned up a few times. The rearrangement joins TRBV28 to TRBJ2-2, with unresolved D. CDR3 length equals 14 residues. V dropped 8 bases and J dropped 9 bases, with 19 bases sitting between them. Germline V lookup: CDR1 MDHEN, CDR2 SYDVKM. In nucleotides, the CDR3 is TGTGCCAGCGAGGCTAGTTGGGGAACCCGGGAGCTGTTTTTT. It specifies CASEASWGTRELFF.

This clonotype was counted many times. The rearrangement uses TRBV28 and TRBJ1-1, with D unclear. CDR3 length: 15 amino acids. The V and J ends lost 5 bases and 1 base respectively, with 14 bases between them. Germline V gene data show CDR1 as MDHEN and CDR2 as SYDVKM. The CDR3 spells CASSPLGRENTEAFF. CDR3 nucleotide sequence: TGTGCCAGCAGTCCCCTCGGGCGTGAGAACACTGAAGCTTTCTTT. The full variable domain, completed using reference TRBV28 and TRBJ1-1, is DVKVTQSSRYLVKRTGEKVFLECVQDMDHENMFWYRQDPGLGLRLIYFSYDVKMKEKGDIPEGYSVSREKKERFSLILESASTNQTSMYLCASSPLGRENTEAFFGQGTRLTVV.

V is TRBV28 and J is TRBJ2-7; possibly TRBD2 for D (7 bases). V lost 3 bases and J lost 3, with 15 bases in between. The CDR3 extends over 15 amino acids. Germline lookup yields CDR1 MDHEN and CDR2 SYDVKM. The CDR3 here is CASSFPGGSSYEQYF. The CDR3 nucleotides read TGTGCCAGCAGTTTCCCGGGGGGCTCAAGCTACGAGCAGTACTTC.

The chain joins TRBV5-1 to TRBJ1-1; D is ambiguous. Trimming removed 1 base from V and 6 bases from J, with 10 bases in between. The CDR3 extends over 13 amino acids. CDR1 is SGHRS and CDR2 is YFSETQ in the germline V gene. The CDR3 protein is CASSLPNGPEAFF. In DNA, the CDR3 is TGCGCCAGCAGCTTGCCGAACGGCCCTGAAGCTTTCTTT.

This clonotype was counted ten times or more. The gene calls are TRBV5-4 and TRBJ1-1; D is unclear. Trimming took off 1 base at V and 1 base at J, with 8 bases between the two ends. CDR1 is SGHNT and CDR2 is YYREEE in the germline V gene (reference sequence). The CDR3 has 14 residues. CDR3 nucleotide sequence: TGTGCCAGCAGCTTGCAGGCCGAGAACACTGAAGCTTTCTTT. It translates to CASSLQAENTEAFF.

This clonotype was seen more than once but under ten times. This chain uses TRBV5-1 with TRBJ2-1, with 10 positions matching TRBD2. The ends lost 0 bases at V and 8 bases at J; junction bases unmatched: 8. Germline CDR1 reads SGHRS; CDR2 reads YFSETQ. This CDR3 region has 16 residues. This CDR3 is CASSLEVAGGRDEQFF. The DNA of the CDR3 is TGCGCCAGCAGCTTGGAGGTAGCGGGAGGTAGGGATGAGCAGTTCTTC.

This chain uses TRBV13 with TRBJ2-2; either TRBD1 or TRBD2 may fit D (5 bases each). With 2 bases removed from V and 0 bases from J, the gap between germline ends came to 7 bases. This CDR3 contains 15 residues. The germline V gene has CDR1 PRHDT and CDR2 FYEKMQ (reference sequence). CDR3 in DNA: TGTGCCAGCAGCTTACAGGGAGCGAACACCGGGGAGCTGTTTTTT. It codes for CASSLQGANTGELFF.